This TCR beta chain is drawn from a study of blood T cell repertoires in COVID-19. Study in general: From the United States, Italy and Spain came samples of acute and convalescent COVID-19. Sources were T cells, B-cell-depleted T cells, or PBMCs; the material itself was cDNA or gDNA.

As processed by the authors: Amplification of reference gene primers provided the estimated nucleated cell counts. The assay was immunoSEQ multiplex PCR, and TCRdb's table has in-frame clones only and misses some. Clone size and the V and J calls come from that table; the DNA yielded D and trimming. This sample yields tens of thousands of clones, of which around 80% are seen a single time; 11% to 15% belongs to the top ten. CDR1 is SGHDT and CDR2 is YYEEEE in the germline V gene. The CDR3 extends over 15 amino acids. V was pared by 0 bases and J by 6 bases, with 5 bases of the junction left unmatched.

This sequence originates from a human donor in a cohort sampled during active COVID-19. Material: peripheral blood. This sequence joins TRBV5-6 and TRBJ2-1, with 8 bases fitting TRBD1. The CDR3, as DNA: TGTGCCAGCAGCTTGGTGGACAGGGCCCCCAATGAGCAGTTCTTC. It is translated as CASSLVDRAPNEQFF. Full variable domain (rest looked up from reference TRBV5-6 and TRBJ2-1): DAGVTQSPTHLIKTRGQQVTLRCSPKSGHDTVSWYQQALGQGPQFIFQYYEEEERQRGNFPDRFSGHQFPNYSSELNVNALLLGDSALYLCASSLVDRAPNEQFFGPGTRLTVL.